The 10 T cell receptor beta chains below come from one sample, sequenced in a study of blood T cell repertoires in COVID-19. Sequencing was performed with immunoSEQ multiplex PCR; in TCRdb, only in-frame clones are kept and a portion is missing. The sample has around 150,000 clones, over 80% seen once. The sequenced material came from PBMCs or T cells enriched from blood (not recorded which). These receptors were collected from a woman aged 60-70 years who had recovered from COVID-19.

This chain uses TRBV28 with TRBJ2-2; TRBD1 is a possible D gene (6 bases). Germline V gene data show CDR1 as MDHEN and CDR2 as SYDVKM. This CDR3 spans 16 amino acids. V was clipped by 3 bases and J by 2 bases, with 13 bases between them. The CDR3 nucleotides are TGTGCCAGCAGTTTGACTGGGGGCGTTAACACCGGGGAGCTGTTTTTT. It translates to CASSLTGGVNTGELFF.

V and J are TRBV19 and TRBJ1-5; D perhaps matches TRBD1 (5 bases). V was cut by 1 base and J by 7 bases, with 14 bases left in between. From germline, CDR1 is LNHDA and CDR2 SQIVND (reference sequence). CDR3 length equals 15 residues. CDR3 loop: CASSIAGRARQPQHF. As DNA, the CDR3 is TGTGCCAGTAGTATAGCAGGGCGCGCTAGGCAGCCCCAGCATTTT.

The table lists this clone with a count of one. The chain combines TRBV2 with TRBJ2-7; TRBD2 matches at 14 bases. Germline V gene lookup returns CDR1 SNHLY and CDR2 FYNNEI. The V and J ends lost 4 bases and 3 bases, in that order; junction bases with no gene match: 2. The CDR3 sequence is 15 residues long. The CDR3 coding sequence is TGTGCCAGCAGTGGGACTAGCGGGAGGAGCTACGAGCAGTACTTC. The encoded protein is CASSGTSGRSYEQYF. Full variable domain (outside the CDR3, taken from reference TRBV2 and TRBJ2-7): EPEVTQTPSHQVTQMGQEVILRCVPISNHLYFYWYRQILGQKVEFLVSFYNNEISEKSEIFDDQFSVERPDGSNFTLKIRSTKLEDSAMYFCASSGTSGRSYEQYFGPGTRLTVT.

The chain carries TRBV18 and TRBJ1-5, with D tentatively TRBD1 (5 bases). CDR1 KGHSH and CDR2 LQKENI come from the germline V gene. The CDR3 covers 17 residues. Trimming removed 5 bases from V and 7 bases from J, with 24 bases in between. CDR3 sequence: CASSSLQERLHSQPQHF. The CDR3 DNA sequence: TGTGCCAGCTCATCCTTACAGGAGCGTCTCCATTCCCAGCCCCAGCATTTT. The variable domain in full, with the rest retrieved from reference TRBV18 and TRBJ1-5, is NAGVMQNPRHLVRRRGQEARLRCSPMKGHSHVYWYRQLPEEGLKFMVYLQKENIIDESGMPKERFSAEFPKEGPSILRIQQVVRGDSAAYFCASSSLQERLHSQPQHFGDGTRLSIL.

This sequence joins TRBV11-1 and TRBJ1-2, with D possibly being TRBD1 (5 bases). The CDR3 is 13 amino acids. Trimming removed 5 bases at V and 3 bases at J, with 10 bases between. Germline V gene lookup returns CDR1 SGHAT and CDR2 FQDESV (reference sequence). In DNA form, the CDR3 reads TGTGCCAGCAGCCCTAGGGGCTACTATGGCTACACCTTC. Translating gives CASSPRGYYGYTF.

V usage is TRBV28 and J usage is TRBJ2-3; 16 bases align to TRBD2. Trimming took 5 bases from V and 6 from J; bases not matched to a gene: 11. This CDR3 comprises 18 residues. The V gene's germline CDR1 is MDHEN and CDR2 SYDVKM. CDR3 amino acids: CASSPYTGTSGGEDTQYF. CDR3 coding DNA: TGTGCCAGCAGTCCTTATACCGGGACTAGCGGGGGGGAGGATACGCAGTATTTT.

The DNA of the CDR3 is TGTGCCAGCAGTACGCTCCCTAGCGGGAGTAATGGTGAGCAGTTCTTC. Translated: CASSTLPSGSNGEQFF. This chain joins TRBV27 and TRBJ2-1; 10 bases match TRBD2. Per the germline V gene, CDR1 is MNHEY and CDR2 is SMNVEV (reference sequence). The CDR3 length is 16 residues. With V trimmed by 5 bases and J by 9 bases, 13 bases remained unmatched.

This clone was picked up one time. The CDR3 nucleotides are TGTGCCAGCAGTACTTTAGGCGGGACCTATGGAGGGGAGCTGTTTTTT. Translating it yields CASSTLGGTYGGELFF. The chain combines TRBV6-2 or TRBV6-3 with TRBJ2-2, with D possibly being TRBD2 (6 bases). CDR1 and CDR2 (germline): MNHEY, SVGEGT. V dropped 5 bases and J dropped 8 bases, with 21 bases sitting between them. This CDR3 is 16 amino acids long.

CDR3 region: CASSRGVTGNTIYF. DNA for the CDR3: TGTGCCAGCAGCCGCGGAGTGACGGGAAACACCATATATTTT. J is TRBJ1-3 and V is TRBV7-9; D not certain. Germline CDR1 SEHNR, CDR2 FQNEAQ (reference sequence). The CDR3 loop spans 14 amino acids. V was pared by 5 bases and J by 4 bases, with 12 bases between.

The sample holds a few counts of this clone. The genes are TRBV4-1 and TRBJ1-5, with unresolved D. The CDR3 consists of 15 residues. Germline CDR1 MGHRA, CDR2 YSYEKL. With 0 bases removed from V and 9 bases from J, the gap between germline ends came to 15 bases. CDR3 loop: CASSQEENGAWPQHF. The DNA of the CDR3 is TGCGCCAGCAGCCAAGAAGAAAACGGAGCGTGGCCCCAGCATTTT.